The T cell receptor (beta chain) described here comes from a study of blood T cell repertoires in COVID-19. Study summary: The samples span acute and convalescent COVID-19 from the United States, Italy and Spain.

A few counts support this clone. The junction had 7 bases not matched to a gene; V was cut back by 0 bases and J by 7 bases. From germline, CDR1 is MGHRA and CDR2 YSYEKL. This CDR3 is built from 16 residues. Per the original data handling: By means of reference gene primer amplification, nucleated cell counts were estimated. This table comes from immunoSEQ multiplex PCR, and its TCRdb copy is limited to in-frame clones, with some not included. V, J and clone size derive from that table, while D and trimming were established from the DNA sequence. The sample contains about 190,000 clones, less than 85% of which appear only once.

Sequenced material: peripheral blood. The receptor was isolated from a woman aged 45 to 65 with acute or convalescent COVID-19. The chain uses TRBV4-1 and TRBJ1-4, with 8 bases fitting TRBD1. CDR3 amino acids: CASSQDRAGGREKLFF. The CDR3 nucleotides are TGCGCCAGCAGCCAAGATCGAGCAGGGGGCCGTGAAAAACTGTTTTTT.